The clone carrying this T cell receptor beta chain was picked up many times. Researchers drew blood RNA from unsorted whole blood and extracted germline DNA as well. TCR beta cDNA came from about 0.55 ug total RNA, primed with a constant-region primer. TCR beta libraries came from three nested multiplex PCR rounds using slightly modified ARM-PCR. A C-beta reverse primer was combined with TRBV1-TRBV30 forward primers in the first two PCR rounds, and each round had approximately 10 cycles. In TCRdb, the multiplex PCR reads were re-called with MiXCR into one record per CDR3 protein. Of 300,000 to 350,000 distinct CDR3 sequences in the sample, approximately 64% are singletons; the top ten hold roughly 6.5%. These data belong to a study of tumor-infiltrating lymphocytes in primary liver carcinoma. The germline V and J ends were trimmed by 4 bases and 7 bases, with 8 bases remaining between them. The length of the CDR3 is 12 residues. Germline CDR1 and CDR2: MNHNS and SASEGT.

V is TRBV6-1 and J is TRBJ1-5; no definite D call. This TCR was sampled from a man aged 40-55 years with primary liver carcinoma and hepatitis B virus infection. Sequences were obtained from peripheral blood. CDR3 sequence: CASSVSQQPQHF. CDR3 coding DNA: TGTGCCAGCAGTGTCAGCCAACAGCCCCAGCATTTT.